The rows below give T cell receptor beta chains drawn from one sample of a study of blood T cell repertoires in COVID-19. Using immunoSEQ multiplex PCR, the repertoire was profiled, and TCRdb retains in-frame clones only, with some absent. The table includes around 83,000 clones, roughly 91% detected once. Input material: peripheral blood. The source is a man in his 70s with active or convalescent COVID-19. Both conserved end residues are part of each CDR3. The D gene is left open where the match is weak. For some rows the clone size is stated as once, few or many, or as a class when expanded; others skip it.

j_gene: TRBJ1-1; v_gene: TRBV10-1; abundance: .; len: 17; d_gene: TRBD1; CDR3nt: TGCGCCAGCAGTGAGTCAATCAATACAGGGGAGGCCACTGAAGCTTTCTTT; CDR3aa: CASSESINTGEATEAFF
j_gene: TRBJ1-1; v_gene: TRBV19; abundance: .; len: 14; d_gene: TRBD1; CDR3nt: TGTGCCAGTAGACGGGGACAGTTGAACACTGAAGCTTTCTTT; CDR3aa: CASRRGQLNTEAFF
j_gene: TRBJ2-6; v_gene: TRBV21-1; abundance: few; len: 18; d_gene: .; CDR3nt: TGTGCCAGCAGCAAGAGAACCCCTATGACGGGGGGGGCCAACGTCCTGACTTTC; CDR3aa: CASSKRTPMTGGANVLTF
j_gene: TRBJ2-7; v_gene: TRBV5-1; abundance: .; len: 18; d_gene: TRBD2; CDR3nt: TGCGCCAGCAGCTTGGGGCCCCGGGGGACTAGCGGGACCTACGAGCAGTACTTC; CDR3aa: CASSLGPRGTSGTYEQYF
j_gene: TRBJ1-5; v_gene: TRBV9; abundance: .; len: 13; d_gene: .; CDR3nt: TGTGCCAGCAGCGTAGACGGGGTTCAGCCCCAGCATTTT; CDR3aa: CASSVDGVQPQHF
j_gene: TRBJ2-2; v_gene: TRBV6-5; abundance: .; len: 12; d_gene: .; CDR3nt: TGTGCCACCGCCAGGGGTACCGGGGAGCTGTTTTTT; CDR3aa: CATARGTGELFF
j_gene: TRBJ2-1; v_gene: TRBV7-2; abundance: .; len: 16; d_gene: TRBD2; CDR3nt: TGTGCCAGCAGCTTAAGAAGCGGGAGGGAGGTAAATGAGCAGTTCTTC; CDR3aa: CASSLRSGREVNEQFF
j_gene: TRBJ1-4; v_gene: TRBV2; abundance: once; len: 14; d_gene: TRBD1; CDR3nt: TGTGCCAGCAGTCAGGGGGCGATTAATGAAAAACTGTTTTTT; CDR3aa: CASSQGAINEKLFF
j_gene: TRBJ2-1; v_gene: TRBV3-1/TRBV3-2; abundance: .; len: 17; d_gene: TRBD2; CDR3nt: TGTGCCAGCAGCCACGGCCGGAGGCTAGCGGGCGGAAATGAGCAGTTCTTC; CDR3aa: CASSHGRRLAGGNEQFF
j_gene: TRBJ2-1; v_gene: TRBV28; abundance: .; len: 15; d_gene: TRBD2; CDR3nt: TGTGCCAGCAGTTTGGTGTCTAGCGGTAACAATGAGCAGTTCTTC; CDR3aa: CASSLVSSGNNEQFF
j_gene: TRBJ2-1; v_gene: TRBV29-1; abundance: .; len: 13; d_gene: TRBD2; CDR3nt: TGCAGCACCCCGGGAGGGGGCTACAATGAGCAGTTCTTC; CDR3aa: CSTPGGGYNEQFF
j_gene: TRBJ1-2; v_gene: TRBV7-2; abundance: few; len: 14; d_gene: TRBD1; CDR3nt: TGTGCCAGCAGCTTAGGTGGACAGGTTTATGGCTACACCTTC; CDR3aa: CASSLGGQVYGYTF
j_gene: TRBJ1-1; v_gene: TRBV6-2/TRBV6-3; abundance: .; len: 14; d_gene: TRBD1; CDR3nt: TGTGCCAGCAGTCTGCAGGGGGCTTTCACTGAAGCTTTCTTT; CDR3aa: CASSLQGAFTEAFF
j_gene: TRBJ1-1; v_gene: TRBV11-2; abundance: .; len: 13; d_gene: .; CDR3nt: TGTGCCAGCAGCTTTTCAGAGAACACTGAAGCTTTCTTT; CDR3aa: CASSFSENTEAFF
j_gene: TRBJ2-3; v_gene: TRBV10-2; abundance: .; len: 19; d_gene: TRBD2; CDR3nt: TGCGCCAGCAGTGCGTCAACTCGACTAGCGGGTCTGGGGGGAGATACGCAGTATTTT; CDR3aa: CASSASTRLAGLGGDTQYF
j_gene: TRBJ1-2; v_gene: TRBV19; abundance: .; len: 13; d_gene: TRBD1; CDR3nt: TGTGCCAGTAGTACGGGACAGAACTATGGCTACACCTTC; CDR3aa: CASSTGQNYGYTF
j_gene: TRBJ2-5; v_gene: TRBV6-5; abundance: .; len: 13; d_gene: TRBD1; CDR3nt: TGTGCCAGCAGGAGACAGGGGCAAGAGACCCAGTACTTC; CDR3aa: CASRRQGQETQYF
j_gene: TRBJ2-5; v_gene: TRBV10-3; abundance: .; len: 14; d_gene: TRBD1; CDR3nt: TGTGCCATCAGTGACAAAGGGGGCCTAGAGACCCAGTACTTC; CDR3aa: CAISDKGGLETQYF
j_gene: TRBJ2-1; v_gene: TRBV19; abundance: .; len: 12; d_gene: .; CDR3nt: TGTGCCAGTATCCCGGGTAGTGGCGAGCAGTTCTTC; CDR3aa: CASIPGSGEQFF
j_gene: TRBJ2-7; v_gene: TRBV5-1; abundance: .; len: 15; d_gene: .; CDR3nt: TGCGCCAGCAGCCCCTTTAGCGGAGGAACTTACGAGCAGTACTTC; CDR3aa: CASSPFSGGTYEQYF
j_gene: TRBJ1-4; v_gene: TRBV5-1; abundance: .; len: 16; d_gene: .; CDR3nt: TGCGCCAGCAGCCCCGGGACACCCGCAACTAATGAAAAACTGTTTTTT; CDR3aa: CASSPGTPATNEKLFF
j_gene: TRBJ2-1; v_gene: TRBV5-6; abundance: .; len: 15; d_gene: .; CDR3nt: TGTGCCAGCAGCGTGTTAGGACTACAAAACAATGAGCAGTTCTTC; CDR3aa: CASSVLGLQNNEQFF
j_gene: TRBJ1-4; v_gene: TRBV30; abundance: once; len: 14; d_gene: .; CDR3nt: TGTGCCTGGAGGCCATCAGGGGCTAATGAAAAACTGTTTTTT; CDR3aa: CAWRPSGANEKLFF
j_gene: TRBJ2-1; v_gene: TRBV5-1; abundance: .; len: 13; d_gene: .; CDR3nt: TGCGCCAGCACCCCCACTTCAGGGAATGAGCAGTTCTTC; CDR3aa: CASTPTSGNEQFF
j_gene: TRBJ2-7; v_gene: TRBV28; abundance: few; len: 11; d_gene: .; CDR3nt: TGTGCCAGCAGTTCCAACTACGAGCAGTACTTC; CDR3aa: CASSSNYEQYF
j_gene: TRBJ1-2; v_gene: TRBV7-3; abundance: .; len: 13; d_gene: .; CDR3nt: TGTGCCAGCAGCTCTCAGGGGAACTATGGCTACACCTTC; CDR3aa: CASSSQGNYGYTF
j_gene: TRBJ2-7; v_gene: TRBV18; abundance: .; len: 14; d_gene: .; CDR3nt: TGTGCCAGCTCACCAGGAGGGGTCTACTACGAGCAGTACTTC; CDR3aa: CASSPGGVYYEQYF
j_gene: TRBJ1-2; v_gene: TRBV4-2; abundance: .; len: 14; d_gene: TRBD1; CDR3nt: TGTGCCAGCAGCCAAGACTGGACAGGGGGTTTTTACACCTTC; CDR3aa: CASSQDWTGGFYTF
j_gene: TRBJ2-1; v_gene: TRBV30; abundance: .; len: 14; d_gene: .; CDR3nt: TGTGCCTGGAGTGTCGGGAGCTCCTACAATGAGCAGTTCTTC; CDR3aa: CAWSVGSSYNEQFF
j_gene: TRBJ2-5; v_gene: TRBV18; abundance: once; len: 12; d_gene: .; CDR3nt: TGTGCCAGCTCACCAGGGGAGGAGACCCAGTACTTC; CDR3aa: CASSPGEETQYF
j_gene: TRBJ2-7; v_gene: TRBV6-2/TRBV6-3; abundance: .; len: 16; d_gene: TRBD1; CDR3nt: TGTGCCAGCAGCCGATATTTGACAGGGATACGTTACGAGCAGTACTTC; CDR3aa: CASSRYLTGIRYEQYF
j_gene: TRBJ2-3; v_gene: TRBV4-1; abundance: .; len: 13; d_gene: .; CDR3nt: TGCGCCAGCGGGGGGGGCCCGACTAATACGCAGTATTTT; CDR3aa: CASGGGPTNTQYF
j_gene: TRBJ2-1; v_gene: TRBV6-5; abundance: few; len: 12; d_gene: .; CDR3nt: TGTGCCAGCAGGGACTATGGCAATGAGCAGTTCTTC; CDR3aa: CASRDYGNEQFF
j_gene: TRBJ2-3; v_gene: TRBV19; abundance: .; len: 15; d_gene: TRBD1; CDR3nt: TGTGCCAGTAAAAACAGGGGCCGTAGGACAGATACGCAGTATTTT; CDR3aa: CASKNRGRRTDTQYF
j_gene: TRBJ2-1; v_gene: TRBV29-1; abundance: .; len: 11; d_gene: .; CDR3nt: TGCAGCGTTGGGGCCTTAGATGAGCAGTTCTTC; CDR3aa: CSVGALDEQFF
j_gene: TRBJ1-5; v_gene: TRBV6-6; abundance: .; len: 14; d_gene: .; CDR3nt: TGTGCCAGCCGGACCGGCGACAGTTATCAGCCCCAGCATTTT; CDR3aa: CASRTGDSYQPQHF
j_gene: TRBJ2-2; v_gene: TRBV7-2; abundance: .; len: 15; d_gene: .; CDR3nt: TGTGCCAGCAGCTTATACAGTTCGAACACCGGGGAGCTGTTTTTT; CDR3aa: CASSLYSSNTGELFF
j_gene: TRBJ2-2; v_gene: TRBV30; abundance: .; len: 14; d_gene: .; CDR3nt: TGTGCCTGGAGTGCTTCCCTAATGACCGGGGAGCTGTTTTTT; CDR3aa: CAWSASLMTGELFF
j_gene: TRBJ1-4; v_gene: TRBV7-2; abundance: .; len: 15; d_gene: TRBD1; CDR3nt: TGTGCCAGCAGCCCGGCGTCAGGGGGGCGGGAAAAACTGTTTTTT; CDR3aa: CASSPASGGREKLFF
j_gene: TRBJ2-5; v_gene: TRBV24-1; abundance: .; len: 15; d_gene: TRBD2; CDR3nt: TGTGCCACCAGTGTGGGACTAGCGGGGCAAGAGACCCAGTACTTC; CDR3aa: CATSVGLAGQETQYF